Listed below are T cell receptor beta chains from one sample, sequenced in a study of molecular identifiers for immune sequencing clone quantification. TCRdb itself ran the PCR reads through MiXCR, one entry per CDR3 protein. Among roughly 10,000 distinct CDR3 sequences listed, 15% to 20% were seen once. The sequencing sample was made of naive CD8+ T cells from blood, with Jurkat cell RNA spiked in. Source of these receptors: a human donor in good health. Some libraries in this study had Jurkat cell RNA spiked in. The CDR3 runs from the conserved cysteine through the conserved F or W. Fields, in order: V gene, D gene, clone size, J gene, CDR3 protein, CDR3 DNA. D genes are given only for firm matches. Not every row has a clone size; where given, it reads once, few, many or a size class.

V: TRBV7-9
D: -
size: medium-sized
J: TRBJ1-4
CDR3: CAGKTTGGRRENEKLFF
DNA: TGTGCCGGCAAAACGACGGGGGGAAGGAGAGAGAATGAAAAACTGTTTTTT

V: TRBV19
D: -
size: medium-sized
J: TRBJ1-5
CDR3: CASSIVLTDGNQPQHF
DNA: TGTGCCAGTAGTATCGTGCTAACCGACGGCAATCAGCCCCAGCATTTT

V: TRBV11-3
D: -
size: many
J: TRBJ1-1
CDR3: CASRSRDGPNTEAFF
DNA: TGTGCCAGCAGGTCCCGGGACGGACCGAACACTGAAGCTTTCTTT

V: TRBV5-8
D: -
size: many
J: TRBJ1-5
CDR3: CASSQTDSNQPQHF
DNA: TGTGCCAGCAGCCAGACAGATAGCAATCAGCCCCAGCATTTT

V: TRBV12-3/TRBV12-4
D: -
size: many
J: TRBJ1-1
CDR3: CASNLGYTEAFF
DNA: TGTGCCAGCAATTTAGGGTACACTGAAGCTTTCTTT

V: TRBV28
D: TRBD1
size: few
J: TRBJ2-3
CDR3: CASSSKTGDGDTQYF
DNA: TGTGCCAGCAGTTCGAAAACAGGGGATGGAGATACGCAGTATTTT

V: TRBV5-6
D: TRBD1
size: -
J: TRBJ2-2
CDR3: CASRRTGTANTVELFF
DNA: TGTGCCAGCAGACGAACCGGGACAGCGAACACCGTGGAGCTGTTTTTT

V: TRBV10-2
D: -
size: many
J: TRBJ1-5
CDR3: CASSENRVVGQPQHF
DNA: TGCGCCAGCAGTGAAAACAGGGTCGTGGGTCAGCCCCAGCATTTT

V: TRBV4-3
D: -
size: medium-sized
J: TRBJ2-7
CDR3: CASSQDSRGYEQYF
DNA: TGCGCCAGCAGCCAAGATAGTAGGGGTTACGAGCAGTACTTC

V: TRBV6-6
D: -
size: few
J: TRBJ2-3
CDR3: CAIPPRGGRTDTQYF
DNA: TGTGCCATACCGCCTCGAGGTGGGAGGACAGATACGCAGTATTTT

V: TRBV2
D: -
size: many
J: TRBJ2-7
CDR3: CASSYRTVSYEQYF
DNA: TGTGCCAGCAGCTATCGGACTGTAAGCTACGAGCAGTACTTC

V: TRBV3-1
D: TRBD2
size: medium-sized
J: TRBJ2-1
CDR3: CASSQDSVGRGEQFF
DNA: TGTGCCAGCAGCCAAGATAGTGTGGGGAGGGGTGAGCAGTTCTTC

V: TRBV11-2
D: -
size: medium-sized
J: TRBJ2-1
CDR3: CASSLLGNEQFF
DNA: TGTGCCAGCAGCTTATTGGGCAATGAGCAGTTCTTC

V: TRBV6-5
D: -
size: many
J: TRBJ2-2
CDR3: CATTEGGLTGELFF
DNA: TGTGCCACCACGGAGGGGGGACTCACCGGGGAGCTGTTTTTT

V: TRBV4-1
D: TRBD2
size: medium-sized
J: TRBJ2-2
CDR3: CASSILAGGPNTGELFF
DNA: TGCGCCAGCAGCATTCTAGCGGGAGGCCCAAACACCGGGGAGCTGTTTTTT

V: TRBV30
D: -
size: -
J: TRBJ2-7
CDR3: CAWSEGEQYF
DNA: TGTGCCTGGAGTGAGGGCGAGCAGTACTTC

V: TRBV7-2
D: -
size: -
J: TRBJ2-3
CDR3: CASSRVSGTTDTQYF
DNA: TGTGCCAGCAGCCGGGTTAGCGGTACGACAGATACACAGTATTTT

V: TRBV28
D: -
size: many
J: TRBJ1-1
CDR3: CASSRNTEAFF
DNA: TGTGCCAGCAGCCGGAACACTGAAGCTTTCTTT

V: TRBV3-1
D: -
size: -
J: TRBJ2-7
CDR3: CASSQVHVYEQYF
DNA: TGTGCCAGCAGCCAAGTGCATGTCTACGAGCAGTACTTC

V: TRBV7-6
D: TRBD1
size: medium-sized
J: TRBJ1-5
CDR3: CASSPNTGDQPQHF
DNA: TGTGCCAGCAGCCCCAATACAGGGGATCAGCCCCAGCATTTT

V: TRBV6-2/TRBV6-3
D: -
size: many
J: TRBJ1-5
CDR3: CASSYSTYRGANQPQHF
DNA: TGTGCCAGCAGTTACTCGACTTATCGGGGGGCCAATCAGCCCCAGCATTTT

V: TRBV11-3
D: -
size: medium-sized
J: TRBJ2-7
CDR3: CASSLIGDEQYF
DNA: TGTGCCAGCAGCTTAATCGGAGACGAGCAGTACTTC

V: TRBV19
D: -
size: many
J: TRBJ2-1
CDR3: CASSIAPRGEQFF
DNA: TGTGCCAGTAGTATAGCCCCCCGAGGAGAGCAGTTCTTC

V: TRBV27
D: -
size: few
J: TRBJ2-2
CDR3: CASGPNPSGSGELFF
DNA: TGTGCCAGCGGTCCGAATCCATCAGGATCCGGGGAGCTGTTTTTT

V: TRBV7-7
D: -
size: medium-sized
J: TRBJ2-3
CDR3: CASSLGLLTDTQYF
DNA: TGTGCTAGCAGCTTAGGACTGCTGACAGATACGCAGTATTTT

V: TRBV10-3
D: -
size: many
J: TRBJ2-3
CDR3: CAISPGSKTDTQYF
DNA: TGTGCCATCAGCCCGGGATCCAAAACAGATACGCAGTATTTT

V: TRBV5-6
D: -
size: many
J: TRBJ2-7
CDR3: CASSLRQPHYEQYF
DNA: TGTGCCAGCAGCTTGAGGCAGCCCCACTACGAGCAGTACTTC

V: TRBV12-3/TRBV12-4
D: -
size: many
J: TRBJ1-5
CDR3: CASSWKGFNQPQHF
DNA: TGTGCCAGCAGTTGGAAGGGGTTCAATCAGCCCCAGCATTTT

V: TRBV7-2
D: -
size: medium-sized
J: TRBJ2-1
CDR3: CASSSSRSSYNEQFF
DNA: TGTGCCAGCAGCTCTAGCAGAAGCTCCTACAATGAGCAGTTCTTC